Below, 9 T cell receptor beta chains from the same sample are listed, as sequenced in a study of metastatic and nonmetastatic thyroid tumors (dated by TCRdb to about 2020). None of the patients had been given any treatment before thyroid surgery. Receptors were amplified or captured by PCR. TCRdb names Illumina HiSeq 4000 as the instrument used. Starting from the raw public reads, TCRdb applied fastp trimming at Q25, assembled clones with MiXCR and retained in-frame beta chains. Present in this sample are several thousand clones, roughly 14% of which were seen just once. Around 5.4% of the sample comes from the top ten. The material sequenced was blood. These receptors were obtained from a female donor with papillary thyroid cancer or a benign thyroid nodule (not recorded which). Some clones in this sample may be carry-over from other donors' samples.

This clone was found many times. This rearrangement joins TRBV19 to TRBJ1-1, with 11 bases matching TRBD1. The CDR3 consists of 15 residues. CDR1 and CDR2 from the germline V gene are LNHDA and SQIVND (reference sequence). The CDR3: CATRRGTGGSGEAFF. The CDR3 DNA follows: TGTGCAACCAGGCGGGGGACAGGGGGTAGCGGTGAAGCTTTCTTT. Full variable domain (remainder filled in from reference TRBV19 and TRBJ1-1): DGGITQSPKYLFRKEGQNVTLSCEQNLNHDAMYWYRQDPGQGLRLIYYSQIVNDFQKGDIAEGYSVSREKKESFPLTVTSAQKNPTAFYLCATRRGTGGSGEAFFGQGTRLTVV.

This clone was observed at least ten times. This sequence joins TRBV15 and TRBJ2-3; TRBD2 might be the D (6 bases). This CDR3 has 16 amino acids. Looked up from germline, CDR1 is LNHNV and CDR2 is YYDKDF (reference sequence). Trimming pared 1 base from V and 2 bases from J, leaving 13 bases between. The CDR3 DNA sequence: TGTGCCACCAGCAGAGGCGGGGACTCTTTCACAGATACGCAGTATTTT. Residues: CATSRGGDSFTDTQYF. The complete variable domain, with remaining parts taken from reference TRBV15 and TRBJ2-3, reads DAMVIQNPRYQVTQFGKPVTLSCSQTLNHNVMYWYQQKSSQAPKLLFHYYDKDFNNEADTPDNFQSRRPNTSFCFLDIRSPGLGDTAMYLCATSRGGDSFTDTQYFGPGTRLTVL.

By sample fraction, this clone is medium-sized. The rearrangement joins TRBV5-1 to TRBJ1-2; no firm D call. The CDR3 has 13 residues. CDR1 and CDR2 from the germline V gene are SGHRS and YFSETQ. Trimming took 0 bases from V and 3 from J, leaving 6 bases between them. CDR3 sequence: CASSLDRYYGYTF. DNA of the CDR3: TGCGCCAGCAGCTTGGACAGATACTATGGCTACACCTTC. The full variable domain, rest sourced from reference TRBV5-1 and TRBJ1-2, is KAGVTQTPRYLIKTRGQQVTLSCSPISGHRSVSWYQQTPGQGLQFLFEYFSETQRNKGNFPGRFSGRQFSNSRSEMNVSTLELGDSALYLCASSLDRYYGYTFGSGTRLTVV.

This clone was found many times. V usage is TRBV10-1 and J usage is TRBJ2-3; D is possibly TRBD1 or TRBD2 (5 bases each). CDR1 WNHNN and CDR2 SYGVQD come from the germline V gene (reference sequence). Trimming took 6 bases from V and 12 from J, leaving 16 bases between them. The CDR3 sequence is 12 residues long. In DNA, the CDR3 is TGCGCCAGCAGCCGGGACGGCGAGAATCAGTATTTT. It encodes CASSRDGENQYF.

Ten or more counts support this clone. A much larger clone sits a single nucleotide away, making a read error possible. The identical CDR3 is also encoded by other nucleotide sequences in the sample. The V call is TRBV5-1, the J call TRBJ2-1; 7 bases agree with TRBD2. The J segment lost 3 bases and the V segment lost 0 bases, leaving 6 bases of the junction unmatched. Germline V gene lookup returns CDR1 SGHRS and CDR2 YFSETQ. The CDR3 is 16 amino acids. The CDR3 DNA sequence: TGCGCCAGCAGCTTGGGACTAGCAGGAAGCTACAATGAGCAGTTCTTC. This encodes CASSLGLAGSYNEQFF.

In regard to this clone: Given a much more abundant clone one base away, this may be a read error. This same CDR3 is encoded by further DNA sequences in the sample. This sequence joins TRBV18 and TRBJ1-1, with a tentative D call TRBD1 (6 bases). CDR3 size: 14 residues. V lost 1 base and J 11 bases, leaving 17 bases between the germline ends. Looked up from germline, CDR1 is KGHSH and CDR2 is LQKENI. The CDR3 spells CASSPQEGTGGAFF. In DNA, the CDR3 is TGTGCCAGCTCACCACAAGAGGGTACGGGGGGCGCTTTCTTT.

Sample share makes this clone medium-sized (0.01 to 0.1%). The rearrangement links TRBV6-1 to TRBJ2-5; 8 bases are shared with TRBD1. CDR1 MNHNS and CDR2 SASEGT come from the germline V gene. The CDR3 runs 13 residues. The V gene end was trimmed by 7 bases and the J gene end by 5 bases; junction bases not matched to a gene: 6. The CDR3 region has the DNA TGTGCCAGCACTAGGACAGGGTATGAGACCCAGTACTTC. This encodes CASTRTGYETQYF.

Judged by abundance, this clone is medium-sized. This chain's CDR3 is CSARINPGNTIYF. Written as DNA, the CDR3 is TGCAGTGCTAGAATTAACCCTGGAAACACCATATATTTT. V gene TRBV20-1 combines with J gene TRBJ1-3; D is unresolved. V lost 2 bases, J lost 2 bases, and 7 bases lay in between. The CDR3 has 13 residues. The V gene's germline CDR1 is DFQATT and CDR2 SNEGSKA (reference sequence).

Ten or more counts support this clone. This CDR3 reads CASRFSGSYEQYF. For the CDR3, the DNA is TGCGCCAGCAGGTTTAGCGGCTCCTACGAGCAGTACTTC. The rearrangement uses TRBV5-1 and TRBJ2-7; maybe TRBD2 (6 bases). The CDR3 has 13 residues. Germline V gene data show CDR1 as SGHRS and CDR2 as YFSETQ. Trimming shortened V by 5 bases and J by 0 bases, and 9 bases separated the two germline ends. Together with reference TRBV5-1 and TRBJ2-7, the CDR3 gives the full variable domain: KAGVTQTPRYLIKTRGQQVTLSCSPISGHRSVSWYQQTPGQGLQFLFEYFSETQRNKGNFPGRFSGRQFSNSRSEMNVSTLELGDSALYLCASRFSGSYEQYFGPGTRLTVT.